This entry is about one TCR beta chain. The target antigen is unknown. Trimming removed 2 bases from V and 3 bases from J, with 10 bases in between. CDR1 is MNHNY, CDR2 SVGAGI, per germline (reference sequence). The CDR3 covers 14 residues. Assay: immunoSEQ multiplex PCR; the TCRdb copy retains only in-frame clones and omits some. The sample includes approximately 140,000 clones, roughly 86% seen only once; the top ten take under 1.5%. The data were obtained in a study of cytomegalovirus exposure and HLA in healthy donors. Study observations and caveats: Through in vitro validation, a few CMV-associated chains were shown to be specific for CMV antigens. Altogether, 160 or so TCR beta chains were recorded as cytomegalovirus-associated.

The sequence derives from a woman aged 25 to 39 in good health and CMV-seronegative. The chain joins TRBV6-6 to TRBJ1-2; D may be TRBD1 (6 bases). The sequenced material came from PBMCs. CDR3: CASSYRGRYYGYTF. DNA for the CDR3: TGTGCCAGCAGTTACAGGGGGAGATACTATGGCTACACCTTC.